This passage covers 30 T cell receptor beta chains from one sample sequenced in a study. TCRdb re-called the 5' RACE reads through MiXCR, storing one row per CDR3 protein. There are 50,000 to 60,000 distinct CDR3 sequences in the sample; 20% occur only once, and about 2.9% lies in the top ten. Treg sorting used a CD4+CD25+CD127-/low gate. The sequenced sample was tumor-infiltrating Tregs sorted from the breast tumor. These receptors all come from a female donor with breast cancer.

Turning to this clonotype: A read error may explain this, as a much larger clone is one base away. The chain couples TRBV7-2 to TRBJ1-1; the D is unclear. CDR3 length: 12 amino acids. Germline-derived CDR1 and CDR2 are SGHTA and FQGNSA. The CDR3 sequence is CAGSLGVNEAFF. CDR3 nucleotides: TGTGCCGGCAGCTTGGGAGTGAATGAAGCTTTCTTT.

This clonotype was recorded once. A much larger clone sits a single nucleotide away, making a read error possible. The chain recombines TRBV6-6 with TRBJ1-5; TRBD1 is a possible D gene (6 bases). The germline CDR1 and CDR2 sequences are MNHNY and SVGAGI (reference sequence). The CDR3 length is 14 residues. The V and J ends lost 7 bases and 3 bases respectively, with 13 bases between them. CDR3 DNA: TGTGCCAGCAATCATCAGGGGTTCAATCAGCCCCAGCATTTT. Translated, it gives CASNHQGFNQPQHF.

In this sample, this clonotype turned up many times. The chain carries TRBV5-1 and TRBJ2-5, with D perhaps matching TRBD1 (5 bases). The CDR3 contains 13 residues. Deletions cut 1 base from V and 3 bases from J, with 7 bases between. Germline CDR1 reads SGHRS; CDR2 reads YFSETQ. The CDR3 DNA follows: TGCGCCAGCAGCTTGCCCAGGGAAGAGACCCAGTACTTC. Encoded protein: CASSLPREETQYF. Supplemented by reference TRBV5-1 and TRBJ2-5, the full variable domain reads KAGVTQTPRYLIKTRGQQVTLSCSPISGHRSVSWYQQTPGQGLQFLFEYFSETQRNKGNFPGRFSGRQFSNSRSEMNVSTLELGDSALYLCASSLPREETQYFGPGTRLLVL.

This clonotype was observed many times. V and J are TRBV20-1 and TRBJ1-2; D is unresolved. V lost 0 bases and J lost 3, with 17 bases in between. CDR1 is DFQATT and CDR2 is SNEGSKA in the germline V gene (reference sequence). This CDR3 has 16 residues. For the CDR3, the DNA is TGCAGTGCTAGAGATAAGAAAGGACCGTTATACTATGGCTACACCTTC. Translation gives CSARDKKGPLYYGYTF.

This clonotype was recorded a few times. The rearrangement links TRBV12-3 or TRBV12-4 to TRBJ2-3, with 7 bases identical to TRBD1. This CDR3 has 14 amino acids. Unmatched junction bases numbered 4, after V lost 4 bases and J lost 3 bases. CDR3 sequence: CASSSTGVTDTQYF. In DNA form, the CDR3 reads TGTGCCAGCAGTTCTACAGGGGTAACAGATACGCAGTATTTT.

The J gene is TRBJ1-2, the V gene TRBV29-1; D remains ambiguous. CDR3 length: 13 residues. Per germline, CDR1 SQVTM and CDR2 ANQGSEA. V was trimmed by 7 bases and J by 7 bases, leaving 19 bases between them. CDR3 nucleotide sequence: TGCAGCGCCGCAGTGGCGGCGGGCCGTGGCTACACCTTC. Translated, it gives CSAAVAAGRGYTF.

The chain employs TRBV2 and TRBJ2-5, with a weak D call TRBD1 (5 bases). Deletions cut 4 bases from V and 9 bases from J, with 15 bases between. The CDR3 extends over 13 amino acids. CDR1 and CDR2 from the germline V gene are SNHLY and FYNNEI. The CDR3 bases are TGTGCCAGCAGTGTAGGGGAAGGTACGGCCCAGTACTTC. Translation: CASSVGEGTAQYF.

This clonotype was observed a handful of times. A read error may account for a junction end that differs from germline. The chain carries TRBV7-9 and TRBJ1-1; D possibly corresponds to TRBD1 (5 bases). Germline assignment: CDR1 SEHNR and CDR2 FQNEAQ (reference sequence). The CDR3 runs 12 residues. The DNA for the CDR3 is TGTGCCAGCAGCTTTGATACAGGAAGCTACACATTT. Translating gives CASSFDTGSYTF.

The chain has TRBV28 and TRBJ2-7; D is ambiguous. Germline V gene data show CDR1 as MDHEN and CDR2 as SYDVKM. V gave up 10 bases and J gave up 6 bases, with 16 bases separating them. This CDR3 is built from 12 residues. CDR3 in amino acids: CATNYNTSEQYF. For the CDR3, the DNA is TGTGCCACCAATTACAATACCTCCGAGCAGTACTTC.

Comment on this clonotype: One junction end disagrees with the germline gene, perhaps due to a read error. This sequence joins TRBV2 and TRBJ1-2; 10 nucleotides line up with TRBD1. CDR3 length: 15 residues. Germline lookup yields CDR1 SNHLY and CDR2 FYNNEI. CDR3 region: CANSSYDRGPGGYTF. In nucleotides, the CDR3 is TGTGCCAACAGTTCCTACGACAGGGGGCCGGGCGGCTACACCTTC.

The gene calls are TRBV6-4 and TRBJ1-5; weak D call: TRBD1 (5 bases). This CDR3 has 15 residues. Germline assignment: CDR1 MRHNA and CDR2 SNTAGT. V lost 3 bases and J 7 bases, leaving 16 bases between the germline ends. The CDR3 DNA reads TGTGCCAGCAGTGAAGAGTTAGGGGCAGGCCAGCCCCAGCATTTT. This gives the protein CASSEELGAGQPQHF.

This clonotype was seen more than once but under ten times. This chain links TRBV11-3 with TRBJ2-1, with 8 positions matching TRBD1. V was clipped by 3 bases and J by 8 bases; unmatched bases: 3. This CDR3 contains 13 residues. CDR1 and CDR2 (germline): SGHNT, YENEEA. In nucleotides, the CDR3 is TGTGCCAGCAGCTTTGGACAGGGCGATGAGCAGTTCTTC. The encoded protein is CASSFGQGDEQFF. Full variable domain (outside the CDR3, taken from reference TRBV11-3 and TRBJ2-1): EAGVVQSPRYKIIEKKQPVAFWCNPISGHNTLYWYLQNLGQGPELLIRYENEEAVDDSQLPKDRFSAERLKGVDSTLKIQPAELGDSAVYLCASSFGQGDEQFFGPGTRLTVL.

This clonotype was seen a handful of times. V gene TRBV28 combines with J gene TRBJ1-1, with D possibly being TRBD1 (5 bases). This CDR3 region has 13 residues. V was shortened by 6 bases and J by 6 bases, with 14 bases between the two germline ends. Germline V gene data show CDR1 as MDHEN and CDR2 as SYDVKM. CDR3 sequence reads: CASRQAWGAEAFF. The CDR3 nucleotides are TGTGCCAGCAGACAAGCCTGGGGGGCTGAAGCTTTCTTT.

The rearrangement joins TRBV6-2 or TRBV6-3 to TRBJ2-7; D remains ambiguous. Per germline, CDR1 MNHEY and CDR2 SVGEGT. The CDR3 covers 14 residues. The V end was cut by 2 bases, the J end by 1 base, with 9 bases between. The CDR3 region has the DNA TGTGCCAGCAGTTACGACTCAGGATCCTACGAGCAGTACTTC. Its translation: CASSYDSGSYEQYF.

The table lists this clonotype with a few counts. The V call is TRBV7-3, the J call TRBJ2-3; D not resolved. V shed 5 bases and J shed 1 base, with 13 bases lying between them. Germline CDR1 SGHTA, CDR2 FQGTGA. The CDR3 consists of 15 residues. The CDR3 protein is CASSPWAFRTDTQYF. CDR3 nucleotides: TGTGCCAGCAGCCCCTGGGCGTTTCGCACAGATACGCAGTATTTT.

This clonotype came up a few times. The chain has TRBV5-1 and TRBJ2-3; the match to TRBD2 covers 9 bases. V dropped 8 bases and J dropped 3; count of bases not matched to a gene: 7. CDR1 is SGHRS and CDR2 is YFSETQ in the germline V gene. This CDR3 is 14 amino acids long. The CDR3 sequence: CASLSGSATDTQYF. The CDR3 nucleotides read TGCGCCAGTCTTAGCGGGAGTGCAACAGATACGCAGTATTTT.

This clonotype was picked up a small number of times. The gene calls are TRBV12-3 or TRBV12-4 and TRBJ1-2; 9 nucleotides match TRBD1. Trimming at V came to 5 bases and at J to 7 bases, leaving 5 bases not matched to a gene. This CDR3 has 13 amino acids. This CDR3 is CASSPTGGIGYTF. The CDR3 DNA reads TGTGCCAGCAGTCCAACAGGGGGCATTGGCTACACCTTC.

In this sample, this clonotype turned up many times. The V gene is TRBV6-1, the J gene TRBJ1-1; D not certain. The V and J ends lost 6 bases and 2 bases respectively, with 7 bases between them. CDR1 MNHNS and CDR2 SASEGT come from the germline V gene. CDR3 size: 12 residues. CDR3 coding DNA: TGTGCCAGCAGACGACCTAACACTGAAGCTTTCTTT. It codes for CASRRPNTEAFF.

To note about this clonotype: Lacking the conserved final phenylalanine or tryptophan, this CDR3 likely reflects a read error. V is TRBV7-9 and J is TRBJ2-7, with unresolved D. The CDR3 spans 13 residues. With 4 bases removed from V and 4 bases from J, the gap between germline ends came to 11 bases. CDR1 SEHNR and CDR2 FQNEAQ come from the germline V gene (reference sequence). The CDR3 spells CASSSRGTYEQYC. In DNA, the CDR3 is TGTGCCAGCAGCTCGCGTGGTACATACGAGCAGTACTGC.

Points on this clonotype: With a much larger clone just one base away, this may be a read error. The rearrangement joins TRBV7-2 to TRBJ1-5; D uncertain. From germline, CDR1 is SGHTA and CDR2 FQGNSA. CDR3 length: 16 residues. Trimming pared 6 bases from V and 2 bases from J, leaving 17 bases between. CDR3 DNA sequence: TGTGCCAGCAGTATGGGAGGCTGGTATGGCAATCAGCCCCAGCATTTT. Translating it yields CASSMGGWYGNQPQHF.

This clonotype was picked up a small number of times. The chain joins TRBV12-3 or TRBV12-4 to TRBJ2-7, with D perhaps being TRBD1 or TRBD2 (5 bases each). The ends were cut back, 3 bases at V and 3 bases at J, with 9 bases in the middle. This CDR3 is 13 amino acids long. CDR3 bases: TGTGCCAGCAGTTTGGGACCGGACTACGAGCAGTACTTC. This translates into CASSLGPDYEQYF.

This clonotype has a count of ten or more. The chain is built from TRBV12-3 or TRBV12-4 and TRBJ2-2; tentatively, D is TRBD2 (6 bases). The CDR3 runs to 14 residues. V lost 5 bases and J 5 bases, leaving 12 bases between the germline ends. The CDR3 here is CASSPGTPTGELFF. CDR3 DNA sequence: TGTGCCAGCAGTCCCGGGACTCCGACCGGGGAGCTGTTTTTT.

This clonotype was seen a handful of times. This chain links TRBV7-9 with TRBJ2-3; D is uncertain. With 0 bases removed from V and 2 bases from J, the gap between germline ends came to 3 bases. This CDR3 contains 13 residues. Germline V gene data show CDR1 as SEHNR and CDR2 as FQNEAQ (reference sequence). The CDR3 region has the DNA TGTGCCAGCAGCTTAGCCGACACAGATACGCAGTATTTT. Residues: CASSLADTDTQYF.

This chain joins TRBV9 and TRBJ2-5, with TRBD2 matching over 11 bases. The J segment lost 5 bases and the V segment lost 2 bases, leaving 5 bases of the junction unmatched. In germline, CDR1 is SGDLS, CDR2 YYNGEE. CDR3 length equals 15 residues. The CDR3 nucleotides read TGTGCCAGCAGCGTGGCTAGCGGGAGGTGGGAGACCCAGTACTTC. Protein: CASSVASGRWETQYF.

This clonotype was counted a few times. This chain connects TRBV20-1 to TRBJ2-7; TRBD2 aligns across 10 bases. Germline CDR1 reads DFQATT; CDR2 reads SNEGSKA (reference sequence). The CDR3 sequence is 14 residues long. V was clipped by 0 bases and J by 6 bases; unmatched bases: 5. This chain's CDR3 is CSARDSGRMPEQYF. CDR3 DNA: TGCAGTGCTAGAGATAGCGGGAGGATGCCCGAGCAGTACTTC.

Of note for this clonotype: This may be a read error, as it is one base from a much larger clone. The genes are TRBV5-1 and TRBJ1-1; the D gene is possibly TRBD1 (5 bases). Germline-derived CDR1 and CDR2 are SGHRS and YFSETQ. The ends were cut back, 4 bases at V and 8 bases at J, with 12 bases in the middle. The CDR3 loop spans 12 amino acids. The DNA of the CDR3 is TGCGCCAGCAGCCTGGACACCCCCGAAGCTTTCTTT. Amino acid sequence: CASSLDTPEAFF.

This clonotype was detected ten times or more. The chain links TRBV6-5 to TRBJ1-4, with D unclear. The germline gives CDR1 MNHEY, CDR2 SVGAGI. The V end lost 6 bases, the J end lost 8 bases, and 16 bases lay between the germline ends. The CDR3 runs to 14 residues. CDR3 nucleotides: TGTGCCAGCAGCCTCGGCGGGTACGGGGAAAAACTGTTTTTT. Protein: CASSLGGYGEKLFF.

This clonotype was counted at least ten times. This chain joins TRBV12-3 or TRBV12-4 and TRBJ2-1, with 10 bases lining up with TRBD1. CDR3 length equals 15 residues. With 8 bases clipped from V and 2 bases from J, the junction kept 6 bases outside the gene matches. The CDR3 here is CASHRDRGTYNEQFF. As DNA, the CDR3 is TGTGCCAGCCACCGGGACAGGGGTACCTACAATGAGCAGTTCTTC.

This clonotype was recorded at least ten times. CDR3: CASRKGNTEAFF. CDR3 nucleotide sequence: TGTGCCAGCAGGAAAGGCAACACTGAAGCTTTCTTT. The chain has TRBV7-8 and TRBJ1-1; no definite D call. This CDR3 spans 12 amino acids. V was trimmed by 6 bases and J by 2 bases, leaving 7 bases between them. Germline-derived CDR1 and CDR2 are SGHVS and FQNEAQ.

This clonotype was seen a few times. The chain couples TRBV29-1 to TRBJ2-7; a possible D gene is TRBD1 (6 bases). V was cut by 7 bases and J by 5 bases, with 9 bases left in between. The germline CDR1 and CDR2 sequences are SQVTM and ANQGSEA. This CDR3 contains 10 residues. CDR3: CSAGVDEQYF. The CDR3 nucleotides read TGCAGCGCAGGGGTGGACGAGCAGTACTTC.